The 5 T cell receptor beta chains in this list originate from one sample, sequenced in a study of blood T cell repertoires in COVID-19. The table came from immunoSEQ multiplex PCR; TCRdb's copy has only in-frame clones and leaves some out. The sample has some 51,000 clones, 80% to 95% seen once. Sequencing input: peripheral blood. The receptors originated from a man aged 45-60 years with acute or convalescent COVID-19.

The V gene is TRBV6-1, the J gene TRBJ1-2, with D tentatively TRBD1 (5 bases). Germline V CDR1 and CDR2: MNHNS, SASEGT. The CDR3 loop spans 14 amino acids. V was trimmed by 2 bases and J by 5 bases, leaving 12 bases between them. This CDR3 reads CASSEFGGGYGYTF. The CDR3 nucleotides read TGTGCCAGCAGTGAATTTGGGGGAGGGTATGGCTACACCTTC.

This sequence joins TRBV19 and TRBJ1-5, with 7 bases matching TRBD1. The length of the CDR3 is 16 residues. J gave up 4 bases and V 5 bases, and 11 bases lay outside the gene matches. The germline V gene has CDR1 LNHDA and CDR2 SQIVND (reference sequence). DNA of the CDR3: TGTGCCAGTAGTCCAACAGGGGCCCTTCCAAATCAGCCCCAGCATTTT. This translates into CASSPTGALPNQPQHF.

This rearrangement joins TRBV6-6 to TRBJ2-1; TRBD1 matches 8 bases. The junction had 12 bases not matched to a gene; V was cut back by 8 bases and J by 9 bases. The CDR3 extends over 14 amino acids. The germline CDR1 and CDR2 sequences are MNHNY and SVGAGI (reference sequence). The CDR3 nucleotides are TGTGCCAGCCGAAACGCAGGGGGCCTGGGTGAGCAGTTCTTC. Translation gives CASRNAGGLGEQFF.

The chain carries TRBV12-3 or TRBV12-4 and TRBJ2-3; D is ambiguous. The CDR3 contains 13 residues. V shed 3 bases and J shed 2 bases, with 6 bases lying between them. CDR3 sequence (DNA): TGTGCCAGCAGTTTTGGCCACACAGATACGCAGTATTTT. It codes for CASSFGHTDTQYF.

J is TRBJ1-1 and V is TRBV5-1; TRBD1 agrees at 11 bases. V shed 4 bases and J 1 base; nucleotides not matched to a gene: 6. Germline CDR1 is SGHRS and CDR2 is YFSETQ. The CDR3 has 16 residues. CDR3 residues: CASSIGQGAGNTEAFF. The CDR3 DNA follows: TGCGCCAGCAGCATAGGACAGGGGGCTGGGAACACTGAAGCTTTCTTT.